The 13 T cell receptor beta chains presented below share a single source sample, sequenced in a study of T cells in women clearing cervical HPV infection. Sequenced by immunoSEQ multiplex PCR; TCRdb stores in-frame clones only, minus some. The sample has more than 11,000 clones, and its top ten clones hold more than 20%. What was sequenced was blood buffy coat. The receptors were sampled from a woman between 18 and 70 years old with a cervical HPV16 infection that either progressed to CIN3+ or cleared (not recorded which).

Comment on this clone: Read sequence stops 3 residues before the CDR3 end, and the germline J gene provides the missing end. This chain links TRBV5-6 with TRBJ2-4, with D perhaps matching TRBD1 (5 bases). The germline gives CDR1 SGHDT, CDR2 YYEEEE. The CDR3 is 14 residues long. The part of the CDR3 DNA that was read is TGTGCCAGCAGCCGCCCCTGGGGCCAAGAGACT. Protein product: CASSRPWGQET. The entire CDR3 protein is CASSRPWGQETQYF.

Here the CDR3 reads CSAPDGYEQYF. The CDR3 bases that were read are TGCAGTGCTCCTGACGGGTACGAG. The chain recombines TRBV20-1 with TRBJ2-7; D is unclear. Read coverage stops 3 residues before the CDR3 terminus; the germline J gene supplies the remainder. The CDR3 is made up of 11 amino acids. Germline V gene lookup returns CDR1 DFQATT and CDR2 SNEGSKA (reference sequence). Trimming removed 5 bases at V and 4 bases at J, with 9 bases between.

Remarks on this clone: The sequenced fragment ends 3 residues before the CDR3 boundary, so the rest is inferred from the germline J gene. This sequence joins TRBV14 and TRBJ2-7, with 8 bases that match TRBD1. This CDR3 spans 15 amino acids. Looked up from germline, CDR1 is SGHDN and CDR2 is FVKESK. Germline trimming cut 4 bases from V and 5 bases from J; bases unmatched to any gene: 10. The chain's CDR3 is CASSLPGAGGDEQYF. The CDR3 DNA, read in part, is TGTGCCAGCAGCCTCCCGGGGGCAGGGGGCGACGAG.

Of note for this clone: The CDR3 is cut off 3 residues early in the read; its end comes from the germline J gene. The chain recombines TRBV28 with TRBJ1-2, with D possibly TRBD1 on 5 matching bases. Per the germline V gene, CDR1 is MDHEN and CDR2 is SYDVKM. There are 13 residues in the CDR3. The CDR3 region is CASSFEGLPSYTF. The DNA read from the CDR3 is TGTGCCAGCAGTTTCGAGGGGCTTCCTAGC.

About this clone: Read coverage stops 3 residues before the CDR3 terminus; the germline J gene supplies the remainder. This chain joins TRBV7-9 and TRBJ1-2; D ambiguous. Germline CDR1 and CDR2: SEHNR and FQNEAQ (reference sequence). The CDR3 contains 13 residues. The chain's CDR3 is CASFGLWRDDYTF. The sequenced CDR3 bases are TGTGCCAGCTTCGGACTCTGGAGGGATGAC.

For this clone: The CDR3 is cut off 3 residues early in the read; its end comes from the germline J gene. The rearrangement uses TRBV20-1 and TRBJ2-3, with 11 bases identical to TRBD2. The V gene end was trimmed by 3 bases and the J gene end by 8 bases; junction bases not matched to a gene: 13. The CDR3 is made up of 16 amino acids. Germline V gene lookup returns CDR1 DFQATT and CDR2 SNEGSKA (reference sequence). The CDR3 protein is CSARKRSSGGNGTQYF. The part of the CDR3 DNA that was read is TGCAGTGCTAGGAAAAGATCTAGCGGGGGGAATGGTACG.

About this clone: The CDR3 goes on 3 residues after the read ends, and that part is filled in from the germline J gene. The gene calls are TRBV2 and TRBJ2-2; 11 nucleotides align to TRBD1. The CDR3 totals 14 residues. Germline loops: CDR1 SNHLY, CDR2 FYNNEI. The J segment lost 6 bases and the V segment lost 4 bases, leaving 1 base of the junction unmatched. CDR3 sequence: CASSGDRGAGELFF. CDR3 bases read: TGTGCCAGCAGTGGGGACAGGGGGGCCGGGGAG.

Worth noting for this clone: The read terminates 3 residues ahead of where the CDR3 ends, so the germline J gene completes it. V is TRBV19 and J is TRBJ1-6, with a weak D call TRBD1 (6 bases). Germline CDR1 reads LNHDA; CDR2 reads SQIVND (reference sequence). V dropped 5 bases and J dropped 7 bases, with 15 bases sitting between them. The CDR3 covers 15 residues. The DNA read from the CDR3 is TGTGCCAGTAGTCCCCCGGGACACCTCAATTCACCC. Its translation is CASSPPGHLNSP. The full CDR3 protein reads CASSPPGHLNSPLHF.

On this clone: The read gets to within 3 residues of the CDR3 end, and the germline J gene fills in the rest. The chain has TRBV12-3 or TRBV12-4 and TRBJ2-2; 10 bases fit TRBD1. The CDR3 length is 14 residues. The sequenced CDR3 bases are TGTGCCAGCACCTGGACAGGGGGAGGTGAAAAG. Translation gives CASTWTGGGEK. The entire CDR3 protein is CASTWTGGGEKLFF.

As to this clone: The read ends 3 residues shy of where the CDR3 ends; the end is completed using the germline J gene. The chain couples TRBV27 to TRBJ2-7, with 10 nucleotides matching TRBD1. Germline values: CDR1 MNHEY, CDR2 SMNVEV (reference sequence). V lost 3 bases to trimming and J lost 2 bases; unmatched junction nucleotides: 13. The CDR3 is 18 amino acids. The CDR3 loop reads CASSFRTGGIISPYEQYF. The sequenced part of the CDR3 DNA is TGTGCCAGCAGTTTTAGGACAGGGGGTATTATTTCTCCCTACGAG.

Concerning this clone: The read finishes 3 residues shy of the CDR3 end, and the germline J gene is used to complete it. This chain connects TRBV18 to TRBJ1-2, with D perhaps TRBD1 (5 bases). Germline lookup yields CDR1 KGHSH and CDR2 LQKENI. The CDR3 is 15 residues long. The part of the CDR3 DNA that was read is TGTGCCAGCTCACCACAGGGACTAGCAATAGATACC. Its protein product is CASSPQGLAIDT. The CDR3 in full is CASSPQGLAIDTYTF.

About this clone: The read is 3 residues too short to cover the CDR3 end, so that end is filled in from the germline J gene. The chain is built from TRBV2 and TRBJ2-6, with TRBD1 as a possible D gene (5 bases). Between the trimmed V and J ends, which lost 3 bases and 8 bases, there was a span of 11 bases. The CDR3 runs to 14 residues. The V gene's germline CDR1 is SNHLY and CDR2 FYNNEI. The CDR3 reads CASSDARVTNVLTF. The CDR3 bases that were read are TGTGCCAGCAGTGATGCCAGGGTAACCAACGTC.

A note on this clone: The read halts 3 residues ahead of the CDR3 end, with the missing end drawn from the germline J gene. J is TRBJ2-4 and V is TRBV2; D might be TRBD2 (5 bases). This CDR3 spans 12 amino acids. Per the germline V gene, CDR1 is SNHLY and CDR2 is FYNNEI. CDR3 region: CASSAGLYGQYF. The DNA read from the CDR3 is TGTGCCAGCAGTGCAGGACTGTATGGT. Full variable domain (remainder filled in from reference TRBV2 and TRBJ2-4): EPEVTQTPSHQVTQMGQEVILRCVPISNHLYFYWYRQILGQKVEFLVSFYNNEISEKSEIFDDQFSVERPDGSNFTLKIRSTKLEDSAMYFCASSAGLYGQYFGAGTRLSVL.